This T cell receptor beta chain originates from a study of T cells in tuberculosis. Turning to the study itself: Samples predate treatment or fall within its first 7 days.

Documented time point: new active TB diagnosis, blood taken before or within 7 days of starting treatment. Patients were newly diagnosed, HIV-seronegative, and aged 18 or older. Only in-frame clones appear in the TCRdb table, and some are missing; sequencing was by immunoSEQ multiplex PCR. Among under 45,000 clones listed, approximately 90% were seen once. The sample in question was PBMCs, obtained at tuberculosis diagnosis. The sequence was collected from an adult with tuberculosis.

DNA for the CDR3: TGTGCCAGCAGTGAGGGGGCCGGGAACACTGAAGCTTTCTTT. Its protein is CASSEGAGNTEAFF. The chain carries TRBV2 and TRBJ1-1; D might be TRBD1 (6 bases). This CDR3 is 14 amino acids long. Trimming removed 3 bases at V and 1 base at J, with 9 bases between. Germline V lookup: CDR1 SNHLY, CDR2 FYNNEI.